These 17 T cell receptor beta chains were all obtained from the same sample, sequenced in a study of spatial heterogeneity in lung cancer. MiXCR, applied by TCRdb to the 5' RACE reads, yields one record per CDR3 protein. The sample contains 45,000 to 65,000 distinct CDR3 sequences, 6.5% to 7.5% of which appear only once. As for time point: blood at routine non-recurrence follow-up after resection. Unsorted whole RNA of tumor, nontumor lung or frozen PBMC was sequenced. The sample here was PBMCs, taken at follow-up. The receptors come from a female donor with early-stage non-small cell lung cancer.

This clonotype was detected only a few times. V is TRBV7-8 and J is TRBJ1-2, with no clear D. The CDR3 length is 13 residues. Germline-derived CDR1 and CDR2 are SGHVS and FQNEAQ. V was shortened by 5 bases and J by 8 bases, with 15 bases between the two germline ends. CDR3 in DNA: TGTGCCAGCAGCCCCTCCTCCACGCTGGGCTACACCTTC. Protein: CASSPSSTLGYTF.

For this clonotype: With a much larger clone just one base away, this may be a read error. V usage is TRBV28 and J usage is TRBJ1-1; D not resolved. Germline V gene data show CDR1 as MDHEN and CDR2 as SYDVKM. The V end was cut by 6 bases, the J end by 10 bases, with 9 bases between. The CDR3 is 10 amino acids. DNA for the CDR3: TGTGCCAGCAGAAACCGCGTAGCTTTCTTT. Translated, it gives CASRNRVAFF.

This clonotype has more than one count but fewer than ten. V gene TRBV7-9 combines with J gene TRBJ2-1; 8 bases fit TRBD1. V shed 6 bases, J shed 8 bases, and the junction held 3 bases outside the gene matches. The length of the CDR3 is 12 residues. Germline lookup yields CDR1 SEHNR and CDR2 FQNEAQ (reference sequence). The CDR3 loop is CASRTGADEQFF. CDR3 coding DNA: TGTGCCAGCAGGACAGGGGCCGATGAGCAGTTCTTC. The full variable domain, completed using reference TRBV7-9 and TRBJ2-1, is DTGVSQNPRHKITKRGQNVTFRCDPISEHNRLYWYRQTLGQGPEFLTYFQNEAQLEKSRLLSDRFSAERPKGSFSTLEIQRTEQGDSAMYLCASRTGADEQFFGPGTRLTVL.

This clonotype was found many times. This sequence joins TRBV7-2 and TRBJ1-6; 9 bases match TRBD1. The CDR3 length is 17 residues. Germline loops: CDR1 SGHTA, CDR2 FQGNSA. V was clipped by 11 bases and J by 0 bases; unmatched bases: 11. This CDR3 reads CASSRQGDSSYNSPLHF. The CDR3 nucleotides are TGTGCCTCCAGCCGACAGGGGGATTCCTCCTATAATTCACCCCTCCACTTT.

This rearrangement joins TRBV5-6 to TRBJ1-4; 10 positions match TRBD1. CDR3 length: 15 residues. Germline loops: CDR1 SGHDT, CDR2 YYEEEE. The ends lost 4 bases at V and 8 bases at J; junction bases unmatched: 8. The DNA of the CDR3 is TGTGCCAGCAGCCGCCCAGGGACAGGGGTCGAAAAACTGTTTTTT. This translates into CASSRPGTGVEKLFF.

In its sample, this clonotype was seen many times. CDR3: CASSPGGTAGELFF. CDR3 nucleotides: TGTGCCAGCAGCCCGGGGGGAACGGCCGGGGAGCTGTTTTTT. The V and J genes are TRBV28 and TRBJ2-2; 7 bases match TRBD2. This CDR3 is 14 amino acids long. Germline CDR1 reads MDHEN; CDR2 reads SYDVKM. V lost 6 bases and J lost 6; bases outside the gene matches: 7.

This clonotype showed up just a few times. J is TRBJ2-3 and V is TRBV7-9, with D maybe TRBD2 (6 bases). V lost 4 bases and J 2 bases, leaving 13 bases between the germline ends. There are 15 residues in the CDR3. Per the germline V gene, CDR1 is SEHNR and CDR2 is FQNEAQ (reference sequence). The CDR3 loop reads CASSSQRAFTDTQYF. CDR3 DNA sequence: TGTGCCAGCAGCTCGCAGCGGGCTTTCACAGATACGCAGTATTTT.

This clonotype was recorded a few times. Germline and junction disagree at one end, which may indicate a read error. The chain combines TRBV7-6 with TRBJ2-1, with 9 bases matching TRBD2. There are 15 residues in the CDR3. Germline loops: CDR1 SGHVS, CDR2 FNYEAQ. CDR3 amino acids: CVSSLGRGGAREQFF. CDR3 bases: TGTGTCAGCAGCTTAGGGCGCGGGGGGGCAAGGGAGCAGTTCTTC.

This CDR3 is CAGWQGVENQPQHF. DNA of the CDR3: TGTGCCGGGTGGCAGGGTGTTGAGAATCAGCCCCAGCATTTT. The chain employs TRBV2 and TRBJ1-5, with D possibly TRBD1 on 5 matching bases. V dropped 11 bases and J dropped 4 bases, with 18 bases sitting between them. The germline gives CDR1 SNHLY, CDR2 FYNNEI. The CDR3 contains 14 residues.

This clonotype was detected a few times. The V call is TRBV20-1, the J call TRBJ2-7; D remains unclear. Trimming left V 0 bases short and J 4 bases short, with 1 base between. The CDR3 runs 10 residues. Germline V gives CDR1 DFQATT, CDR2 SNEGSKA (reference sequence). Here the CDR3 DNA reads TGCAGTGCTAGAGATTACGAGCAGTACTTC. Translated: CSARDYEQYF.

This clonotype showed up many times. This chain connects TRBV5-6 to TRBJ2-1; tentatively, D is TRBD1 (5 bases). V gave up 7 bases and J gave up 4 bases, with 12 bases separating them. The CDR3 loop spans 13 amino acids. Looked up from germline, CDR1 is SGHDT and CDR2 is YYEEEE. CDR3: CASGAALYNEQFF. The CDR3 DNA sequence: TGTGCCAGCGGGGCAGCTCTATACAATGAGCAGTTCTTC.

This clonotype was detected many times. In nucleotides, the CDR3 is TGCAGTGCTAGTCTTTCTGAGACGGGGGATGGCTACACCTTC. Amino acids: CSASLSETGDGYTF. The rearrangement uses TRBV20-1 and TRBJ1-2, with D possibly matching TRBD1 (5 bases). The CDR3 is 14 residues long. V was pared by 3 bases and J by 6 bases, with 17 bases between. In germline, CDR1 is DFQATT, CDR2 SNEGSKA (reference sequence).

This clonotype occurred a few times. This clone may be a read error of a much larger clone one base away. The chain links TRBV20-1 to TRBJ2-7, with D hard to call. Germline loops: CDR1 DFQATT, CDR2 SNEGSKA (reference sequence). The CDR3 consists of 11 residues. Trimming removed 2 bases from V and 1 base from J, with 3 bases in between. CDR3: CSARLSYEQYF. In DNA form, the CDR3 reads TGCAGTGCTAGATTGTCCTACGAGCAGTACTTC.

This clonotype was seen ten or more times. The genes are TRBV15 and TRBJ2-4; no definite D call. The CDR3 is 14 residues long. Trimming took 5 bases from V and 0 from J, leaving 8 bases between them. Germline loops: CDR1 LNHNV, CDR2 YYDKDF (reference sequence). CDR3 coding DNA: TGTGCCACCAGCGGGCAAACAGCCAAAAACATTCAGTACTTC. It is translated as CATSGQTAKNIQYF.

The chain uses TRBV18 and TRBJ2-3; 8 bases are a match to TRBD1. There are 15 residues in the CDR3. Germline CDR1 and CDR2: KGHSH and LQKENI. The V segment lost 5 bases and the J segment 0 bases; nucleotides outside the gene matches: 4. The CDR3 reads CASSSGQGSTDTQYF. The CDR3 nucleotides read TGTGCCAGCTCATCCGGACAGGGCAGCACAGATACGCAGTATTTT.

In this sample, this clonotype turned up many times. This chain connects TRBV5-1 to TRBJ1-5; D unresolved. The CDR3 is 14 residues long. Trimming pared 4 bases from V and 4 bases from J, leaving 12 bases between. Per germline, CDR1 SGHRS and CDR2 YFSETQ. The CDR3 DNA reads TGCGCCAGCAGCCGTGGAGACGCGAATCAGCCCCAGCATTTT. This codes for CASSRGDANQPQHF.

This clonotype came up many times. V usage is TRBV12-3 or TRBV12-4 and J usage is TRBJ2-5; maybe TRBD2 (7 bases). The CDR3 contains 17 residues. V lost 2 bases and J 1 base, leaving 17 bases between the germline ends. The CDR3 nucleotides read TGTGCCAGCAGTTTAAGTATGGGGAGGGGGTTCCAAGAGACCCAGTACTTC. Amino acid sequence: CASSLSMGRGFQETQYF.